Below, one TCR beta chain is given with its context. No antigen is known for it. A J-beta primer mix and a sample-barcoded 5' primer were used in a second PCR of roughly 6 to 11 cycles. There were at least 2.5 million CDR3-containing paired-end reads obtained from each sample. TCRdb ran MiXCR on the 5' RACE reads and lists one entry per CDR3 protein. The sample shows roughly 800,000 distinct CDR3 sequences, 58% of them seen only once. The sample is drawn from a study of blood T cells in healthy people across ages. This CDR3 has 15 amino acids. The germline CDR1 and CDR2 sequences are MDHEN and SYDVKM. Trimming pared 1 base from V and 2 bases from J, leaving 11 bases between. Study-level results: CMV status of donors was unknown, possibly confounding expanded clonotype changes.

The gene calls are TRBV28 and TRBJ1-2; possibly TRBD1 for D (5 bases). Sequenced: blood. The sequence was collected from a man aged 25-45 years in good health. The CDR3 bases are TGTGCCAGCAGTTTATACGGGAGGGGAAACTATGGCTACACCTTC. Translation gives CASSLYGRGNYGYTF.